What follows are 16 T cell receptor beta chains derived from one specimen sequenced in a study of cytomegalovirus exposure and HLA in healthy donors (dated by TCRdb to 2016 to 2017). Libraries were made using the immunoSEQ multiplex PCR assay. The multiplex PCR relied on a mix of 60 forward primers for TCR Vbeta segments and 13 reverse primers for TCR Jbeta segments. Drawn from immuneACCESS, this table holds only the in-frame rearrangements with V and J called that TCRdb kept. Clones are partly lost; checked studies trace under half to an unresolved V gene and leave the rest unexplained. The sample profile shows approximately 160,000 clones; roughly 80% of them were found once. The top ten clones comprise around 2% of the sample. Sample: PBMCs. The source is a human donor in good health.

This rearrangement joins TRBV9 to TRBJ1-2; D is unresolved. CDR1 and CDR2 from the germline V gene are SGDLS and YYNGEE. Trimming shortened V by 0 bases and J by 8 bases, and 8 bases separated the two germline ends. The CDR3 extends over 12 amino acids. As DNA, the CDR3 is TGTGCCAGCAGCGTAGGCAGTCAGGGCTACACCTTC. It translates to CASSVGSQGYTF.

Comments on this clone: Mismatch with germline at one junction end may stem from a read error. This rearrangement joins TRBV7-9 to TRBJ1-1; 9 positions match TRBD1. The CDR3 totals 16 residues. Germline V gene lookup returns CDR1 SEHNR and CDR2 FQNEAQ (reference sequence). This CDR3 is CSSSLEGTGKNTEAFF. CDR3 in DNA: TGTTCCAGCAGCTTAGAGGGGACAGGGAAGAACACTGAAGCTTTCTTT.

The chain recombines TRBV11-2 with TRBJ2-7; D unclear. Trimming removed 1 base at V and 6 bases at J, with 7 bases between. This CDR3 has 12 amino acids. CDR1 and CDR2 (germline): SGHAT, FQNNGV. The CDR3 protein is CASSLAIPEQYF. The DNA of the CDR3 is TGTGCCAGCAGCTTAGCCATCCCCGAGCAGTACTTC.

Comment on this clone: This same CDR3 is encoded by further DNA sequences in the sample. This chain uses TRBV11-3 with TRBJ2-7; D is undetermined. Trimming removed 2 bases from V and 6 bases from J, with 5 bases in between. The V gene's germline CDR1 is SGHNT and CDR2 YENEEA. This CDR3 is 11 amino acids long. CDR3 in DNA: TGTGCCAGCAGCTTAACTTCCGAGCAGTACTTC. The encoded protein is CASSLTSEQYF.

In this sample, this clone turned up a few times. V and J are TRBV2 and TRBJ2-7; 7 bases are shared with TRBD2. The V segment lost 6 bases and the J segment 6 bases; nucleotides outside the gene matches: 11. The CDR3 loop spans 14 amino acids. The V gene's germline CDR1 is SNHLY and CDR2 FYNNEI. The CDR3 bases are TGTGCCAGCAGACCGGGACTAATTCGTTTCGAGCAGTACTTC. Its translation is CASRPGLIRFEQYF.

V and J are TRBV2 and TRBJ2-1; 10 positions agree with TRBD1. CDR3 size: 15 residues. Germline V CDR1 and CDR2: SNHLY, FYNNEI. Trimming took 3 bases from V and 2 from J; bases not matched to a gene: 1. CDR3 in amino acids: CASSDGQGAYNEQFF. For the CDR3, the DNA is TGTGCCAGCAGTGATGGACAGGGGGCCTACAATGAGCAGTTCTTC.

This chain links TRBV2 with TRBJ2-3, with a possible D match to TRBD2 (6 bases). CDR1 and CDR2 (germline): SNHLY, FYNNEI. V was trimmed by 6 bases and J by 2 bases, leaving 12 bases between them. This CDR3 has 14 amino acids. The CDR3 coding sequence is TGTGCCAGCAGCTTGGGACTCTCCACAGATACGCAGTATTTT. Protein: CASSLGLSTDTQYF.

The V gene is TRBV19, the J gene TRBJ1-2, with 7 bases that match TRBD1. Germline assignment: CDR1 LNHDA and CDR2 SQIVND (reference sequence). V lost 4 bases, J lost 4 bases, and 3 bases stayed unmatched. CDR3 length: 13 amino acids. The CDR3 loop reads CASSTGQVYGYTF. The CDR3 bases are TGTGCCAGTAGTACAGGACAGGTCTATGGCTACACCTTC.

The chain couples TRBV18 to TRBJ1-6; 8 bases are shared with TRBD1. The ends lost 6 bases at V and 7 bases at J; junction bases unmatched: 8. Germline assignment: CDR1 KGHSH and CDR2 LQKENI. The CDR3 extends over 15 amino acids. This CDR3 reads CASSPGGAGNSPLHF. The CDR3 DNA reads as TGTGCCAGCTCCCCAGGGGGCGCAGGGAATTCACCCCTCCACTTT.

CDR3 nucleotides: TGTGCCAGTAGTACCTTAGCGGGGAACTTACAAGAGACCCAGTACTTC. It yields the protein CASSTLAGNLQETQYF. The rearrangement joins TRBV19 to TRBJ2-5, with TRBD2 matching 8 bases. Germline CDR1 is LNHDA and CDR2 is SQIVND (reference sequence). V shed 4 bases, J shed 2 bases, and the junction held 9 bases outside the gene matches. CDR3 length equals 16 residues.

J is TRBJ2-1 and V is TRBV4-1; 8 bases line up with TRBD2. This CDR3 region has 15 residues. The ends lost 4 bases at V and 7 bases at J; junction bases unmatched: 9. CDR1 and CDR2 (germline): MGHRA, YSYEKL. In nucleotides, the CDR3 is TGCGCCAGCAGCCGGCCGCGGGGGGAAGGGAATGAGCAGTTCTTC. It encodes CASSRPRGEGNEQFF.

The chain couples TRBV2 to TRBJ2-2; 9 bases fit TRBD1. Germline loops: CDR1 SNHLY, CDR2 FYNNEI. Losses at the gene ends were 10 bases for V and 1 base for J; bases not matched to a gene: 1. The CDR3 consists of 13 residues. As DNA, the CDR3 is TGTGCCACGACAGGGGGGAACACCGGGGAGCTGTTTTTT. Protein sequence: CATTGGNTGELFF.

This chain links TRBV9 with TRBJ1-1, with D unclear. The V end lost 3 bases, the J end lost 0 bases, and 6 bases lay between the germline ends. From germline, CDR1 is SGDLS and CDR2 YYNGEE. This CDR3 is 13 amino acids long. CDR3 sequence (DNA): TGTGCCAGCAGCGATGAGGTGAACACTGAAGCTTTCTTT. This encodes CASSDEVNTEAFF.

This chain joins TRBV18 and TRBJ2-5; D might be TRBD1 (5 bases). There are 14 residues in the CDR3. The V end was cut by 3 bases, the J end by 5 bases, with 13 bases between. The V gene's germline CDR1 is KGHSH and CDR2 LQKENI. The CDR3 bases are TGTGCCAGCTCACCTGACACAGGCCTGGAGACCCAGTACTTC. Translated: CASSPDTGLETQYF.

Only one count was recorded for this clone. J is TRBJ2-5 and V is TRBV7-9, with TRBD2 identical over 9 bases. This CDR3 has 15 amino acids. Losses at the gene ends were 1 base for V and 5 bases for J; bases not matched to a gene: 5. Germline V CDR1 and CDR2: SEHNR, FQNEAQ (reference sequence). The CDR3 is CASSLGTSVLETQYF. The CDR3 bases are TGTGCCAGCAGCTTAGGGACTAGCGTACTTGAGACCCAGTACTTC.

Details on this clone: One junction end does not reproduce the germline sequence, and a read error may be involved. This rearrangement joins TRBV13 to TRBJ2-7, with TRBD2 as a possible D gene (5 bases). The germline CDR1 and CDR2 sequences are PRHDT and FYEKMQ (reference sequence). The CDR3 runs to 15 residues. The chain's CDR3 is CASSVGPGSSYEQYF. The CDR3 coding sequence is TGTGCCAGCAGCGTAGGCCCGGGATCCTCCTACGAGCAGTACTTC.